This T cell receptor (beta chain) was sequenced during a study of radiation and T cells in renal cell carcinoma (TCRdb year 2020). Broadly, across the study: The samples were obtained from a clinical trial, where primary renal cell carcinomas were treated with 15 Gy stereotactic body radiation therapy and then removed by nephrectomy 4 weeks afterward. TCR beta sequencing covered 50 to 55 samples in total, comprising around 25 tumors and approximately 27 peripheral blood samples. In the approximately 53 samples combined, about 4 million unique CDR3 nucleotide sequences were found, encoding about 3 million unique CDR3 amino acid sequences.

The immunoSEQ kit was used, according to the manufacturer's recommendations, to generate TCR beta libraries from genomic DNA. Library preparation used a first multiplex PCR with proprietary primers, then a second PCR adding unique barcodes, with bead cleanups after each round. Each sample batch included a kit-provided positive control reaction and a negative control reaction. The final libraries were assessed on an Agilent 4200 TapeStation D1000 ScreenTape, pooled by volume, and quantified by qPCR. Sequencing was performed on an Illumina NextSeq500 using a MidOutput 150-cycle cartridge, with 156 Read1 cycles, 15 Index1 cycles, and the kit custom primers. The pooled library was loaded at 0.95 to 1 pM, with an approximately 20% PhiX control spiked in. From the authors' description of their analysis: The vendor-processed data were analyzed in R, and a clonotype was defined as all T cells that share the same CDR3 nucleotide sequence. In the clone abundance analyses, frequencies were normalized to the 10,000 most abundant clones in each sample. Public T cell clones, which averaged fewer than five per sample, were removed prior to analysis. Tumor-enriched and baseline blood-enriched clonotypes were defined by at least a 32-fold difference in abundance between compartments. A beta-binomial differential abundance model was used to identify clonotypes that were expanded or contracted between blood time points. Tumor-blood repertoire similarity was measured with the Baroni-Urbani and Buser coefficient, and groups were compared using two-tailed Wilcoxon tests in R. In its TCRdb copy, this immuneACCESS table keeps in-frame sequences only and misses some clones. Where compared with another copy, unresolved V genes explain less than half of these, and the others have no known cause. V and J calls plus clone size are reproduced from that table; the DNA served to infer D and trimming. This sample holds 100,000 to 150,000 clones; approximately 85% were observed only once. The ten top clones hold approximately 5% of the sample.

Based on the germline V gene (reference sequence), the CDR1 and CDR2 sequences are LNHDA and SQIVND. There are 13 amino acids in the CDR3, from cysteine to phenylalanine inclusive. CDR3 DNA only is kept here, 39 bases in frame from base 1. V and J are truncated by 10 bases and 0 bases respectively, leaving an intervening sequence of 11 bases. What the authors observed across the whole study: Because pretreatment tumor biopsies were not available, the study could not determine whether clonotypes were already present within the tumor at baseline. With a single-armed trial design, the study had no way to address how radiation dose or scheduling affects the TCR repertoire. In blood, the top tumor clonotypes increased between baseline and 2 weeks post-radiation and then shrank by 4 weeks, which suggests that tumor-resident clones expanded only transiently. Changes in the blood repertoire were not tracked past 4 weeks after treatment.

The time point label, as the study defines it: blood 2 weeks post-SBRT. The treatment or condition label for this specimen denotes: 15 Gy SBRT to primary tumor, nephrectomy 4 weeks later. To follow tumor-enriched clonotypes, serial peripheral blood was collected from radiation-treated patients at baseline and at 2 weeks and 4 weeks after SBRT. Renal cell carcinoma with clear cell pathology was present in all patients. The QIAamp DNA Blood Mini Kit (Qiagen) was used to prepare genomic DNA for TCR sequencing. The analyses included just those samples that passed every quality control check. Regarding this clone: The clone's antigen remains unknown. No qualities accompany the bases; no much larger clone lies one base away.

The sample was blood, taken from a patient whose treatment included radiotherapy and nephrectomy. The chain employs TRBV19 and TRBJ2-3, and perhaps TRBD2 as D gene, on 5 matching bases. This TCR derives from a man aged 50 to 60 with renal cell carcinoma. The nucleotide sequence reads as follows: TGTGCCACCAGACGGGGTAGCACAGATACGCAGTATTTT. This sequence encodes CATRRGSTDTQYF.